This TCR beta chain was profiled in a study of T-cell memory formation after mild COVID-19. Across the whole study: Each donor largely had its own TCR clusters. Notes on the study in general: The authors left the SARS-CoV-2 specificity of second-wave clones peaking on day 37 unconfirmed. Those CD4+ clones that contracted were mainly in CM and EM (CD8+ ones in EMRA).

Germline CDR1 and CDR2: DFQATT and SNEGSKA (reference sequence). The J segment lost 7 bases and the V segment lost 2 bases, leaving 7 bases of the junction unmatched. This CDR3 is 15 amino acids long. This clonotype was seen a handful of times. Its antigen is as yet unknown. Employing constant-segment primers, 5'RACE generated TCR alpha and TCR beta cDNA libraries bearing sample barcodes and UMIs. TCRdb used MiXCR to reprocess the 5' RACE reads, holding one entry per CDR3 protein. The sample comprises 150,000 to 200,000 distinct CDR3 sequences, approximately 16% of which are singletons, and 2% to 2.5% rests with the top ten.

The sequence came from an adult woman who had mild COVID-19 (a few samples of this study predate the infection). Cell type and time point are not known. V gene TRBV20-1 combines with J gene TRBJ2-1; the match to TRBD2 covers 11 bases. Sequencing was carried out using PBMCs or a T cell subset sorted from them (not recorded which). The CDR3 nucleotides are TGCAGTGCTAGACTCACTAGCGGGAGTATGAATGAGCAGTTCTTC. Amino acid sequence: CSARLTSGSMNEQFF.